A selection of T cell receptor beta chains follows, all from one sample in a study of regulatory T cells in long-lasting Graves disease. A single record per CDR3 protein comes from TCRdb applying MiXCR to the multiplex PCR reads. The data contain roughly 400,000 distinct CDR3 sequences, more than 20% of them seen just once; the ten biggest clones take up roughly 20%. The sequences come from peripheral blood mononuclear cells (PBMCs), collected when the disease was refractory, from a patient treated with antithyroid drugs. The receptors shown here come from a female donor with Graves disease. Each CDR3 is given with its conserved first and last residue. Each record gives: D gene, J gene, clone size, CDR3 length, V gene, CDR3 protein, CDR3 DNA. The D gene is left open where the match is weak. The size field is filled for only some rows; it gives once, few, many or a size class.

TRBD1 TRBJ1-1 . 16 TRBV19 CASSAAVTGMNTEAFF TGTGCCAGCAGTGCAGCCGTGACAGGGATGAACACTGAAGCTTTCTTT
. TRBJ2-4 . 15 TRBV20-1 CSAVGSPLAKNIQYF TGCAGTGCTGTGGGGTCGCCTTTAGCCAAAAACATTCAGTACTTC
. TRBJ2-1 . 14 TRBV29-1 CSVELVVPGRGQFF TGCAGCGTTGAACTCGTAGTCCCGGGACGGGGGCAGTTCTTC
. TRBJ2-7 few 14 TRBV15 CATSRGGSDYEQYF TGTGCCACCAGCAGAGGCGGTAGCGACTACGAGCAGTACTTC
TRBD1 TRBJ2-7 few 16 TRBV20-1 CSARGPLAGTAYEQYF TGCAGTGCTAGAGGTCCCCTTGCCGGGACAGCCTACGAGCAGTACTTC
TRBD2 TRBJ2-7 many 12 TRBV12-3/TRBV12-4 CASTQTSSEQYF TGTGCCAGCACCCAGACTAGCTCCGAGCAGTACTTC
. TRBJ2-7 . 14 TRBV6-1 CASTVQGGRSEQYF TGTGCCAGCACCGTTCAGGGGGGGAGGAGCGAGCAGTACTTC
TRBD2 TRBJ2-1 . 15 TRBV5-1 CASSLGGSSYNEQFF TGCGCCAGCAGCTTGGGCGGGAGCTCCTACAATGAGCAGTTCTTC
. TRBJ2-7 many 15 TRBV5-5 CASSLVAGADYEQYF TGTGCCAGCAGCTTGGTTGCGGGGGCCGATTACGAGCAGTACTTC
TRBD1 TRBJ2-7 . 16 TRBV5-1 CASSAMDREASYEQYF TGCGCCAGCAGCGCTATGGACAGGGAGGCCTCCTACGAGCAGTACTTC
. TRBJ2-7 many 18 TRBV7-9 CASSRHRAASASSYEQYF TGTGCCAGCAGCCGACACCGGGCCGCTAGCGCCAGCTCCTACGAGCAGTACTTC
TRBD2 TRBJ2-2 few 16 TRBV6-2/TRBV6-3 CASRSTGGAGTGELFF TGTGCCAGCAGATCTACCGGGGGAGCGGGAACCGGGGAGCTGTTTTTT
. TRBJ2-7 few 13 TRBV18 CASSRESPYEQYF TGTGCCAGCTCCCGGGAATCCCCCTACGAGCAGTACTTC
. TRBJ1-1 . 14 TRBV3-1 CASSQGAPNAEAFF TGTGCCAGCAGCCAAGGGGCCCCGAACGCTGAAGCTTTCTTT
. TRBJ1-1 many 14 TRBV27 CASSYRTTGTEAFF TGTGCCAGCAGTTACCGAACCACGGGCACTGAAGCTTTCTTT
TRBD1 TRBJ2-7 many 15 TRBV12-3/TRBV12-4 CASSPQRTGPYEQYF TGTGCCAGCAGTCCCCAGAGGACAGGACCCTACGAGCAGTACTTC
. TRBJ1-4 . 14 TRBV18 CASSPNLDSTELFF TGTGCCAGCTCACCGAATTTGGACAGTACGGAACTGTTTTTT
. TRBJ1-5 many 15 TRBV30 CAWSVDSGSNQPQHF TGTGCCTGGAGTGTTGACTCAGGGAGCAATCAGCCCCAGCATTTT
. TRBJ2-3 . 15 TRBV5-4 CASSLAVGVTDTQYF TGTGCCAGCAGCTTAGCGGTGGGGGTGACAGATACGCAGTATTTT
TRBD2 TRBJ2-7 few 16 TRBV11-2 CASSLRIAGVTYEQYF TGTGCCAGCAGCTTAAGGATAGCGGGAGTGACCTACGAGCAGTACTTC
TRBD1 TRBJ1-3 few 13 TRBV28 CASSTGAWDTIYF TGTGCCAGCAGTACAGGGGCGTGGGACACCATATATTTT
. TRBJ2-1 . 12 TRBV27 CASSLGSSEQFF TGTGCCAGCAGTTTGGGGTCTAGTGAGCAGTTCTTC
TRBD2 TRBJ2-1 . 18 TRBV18 CASSPPQLAGGAYDEQFF TGTGCCAGCTCACCACCTCAACTAGCGGGAGGGGCTTACGATGAGCAGTTCTTC
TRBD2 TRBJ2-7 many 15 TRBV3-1 CASSQGLAGVYEQYF TGTGCCAGCAGCCAAGGACTAGCGGGAGTGTACGAGCAGTACTTC
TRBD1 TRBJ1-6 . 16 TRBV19 CASSQAGGPSNSPLHF TGTGCCAGTAGTCAAGCAGGGGGTCCCTCGAATTCACCCCTCCACTTT
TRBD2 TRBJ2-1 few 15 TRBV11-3 CASSFRLARNNEQFF TGTGCCAGCAGCTTTAGACTAGCCCGTAACAATGAGCAGTTCTTC
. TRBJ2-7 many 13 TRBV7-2 CASSRFSSYEQYF TGTGCCAGCAGCCGATTTAGCTCCTACGAGCAGTACTTC
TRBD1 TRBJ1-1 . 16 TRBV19 CASSARDRGSFTEAFF TGTGCCAGTAGTGCAAGAGACAGGGGGTCGTTCACTGAAGCTTTCTTT
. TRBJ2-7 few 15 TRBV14 CASSQANWGSSEQYF TGTGCCAGCAGCCAAGCAAATTGGGGGAGTAGCGAGCAGTACTTC
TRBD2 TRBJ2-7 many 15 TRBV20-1 CSARGLAEPSYEQYF TGCAGTGCTAGAGGACTAGCGGAACCCTCCTACGAGCAGTACTTC
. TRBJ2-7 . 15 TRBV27 CASSSSFPLSYEQYF TGTGCCAGCAGTTCCAGTTTTCCCCTCTCCTACGAGCAGTACTTC
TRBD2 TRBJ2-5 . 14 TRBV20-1 CSASSGRAGETQYF TGCAGTGCATCGAGCGGGAGGGCCGGAGAGACCCAGTACTTC
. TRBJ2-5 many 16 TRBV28 CASSSPGRASMVTQYF TGTGCCAGCAGTTCGCCGGGGCGGGCCTCGATGGTGACCCAGTACTTC
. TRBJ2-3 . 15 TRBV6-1 CASSRGGTGTDTQYF TGTGCCAGCAGTCGGGGCGGGACGGGCACAGATACGCAGTATTTT
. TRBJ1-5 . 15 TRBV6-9 CASSFVGVINQPQHF TGTGCCAGCAGTTTCGTCGGCGTAATCAATCAGCCCCAGCATTTT
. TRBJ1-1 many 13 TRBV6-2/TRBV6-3 CASSAGYSTEAFF TGTGCCAGCAGTGCAGGGTATAGCACTGAAGCTTTCTTT
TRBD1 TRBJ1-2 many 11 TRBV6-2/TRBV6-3 CATEGAGGYTF TGTGCCACTGAGGGGGCTGGGGGCTACACCTTC
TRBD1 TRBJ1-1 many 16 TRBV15 CATSRDSGQGGTEAFF TGTGCCACCAGCAGAGATTCTGGACAGGGAGGCACTGAAGCTTTCTTT
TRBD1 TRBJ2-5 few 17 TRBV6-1 CASSLRQGTAYQETQYF TGTGCCAGCAGCCTCAGACAGGGGACGGCCTACCAAGAGACCCAGTACTTC
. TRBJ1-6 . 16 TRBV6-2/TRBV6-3 CASSYTGSSYNPPLHF TGTGCCAGCAGTTATACAGGGAGCTCCTATAATCCACCCCTCCACTTT
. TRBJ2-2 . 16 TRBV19 CASSRTNNLVTGELFF TGTGCCAGTAGTCGGACTAATAATTTGGTCACCGGGGAGCTGTTTTTT
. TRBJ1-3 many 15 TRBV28 CASSFGQLSGNTIYF TGTGCCAGCAGTTTCGGTCAGCTCTCTGGAAACACCATATATTTT
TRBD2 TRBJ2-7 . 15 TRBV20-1 CSAYHTSGPNYEQYF TGCAGTGCTTACCACACTAGCGGGCCAAACTACGAGCAGTACTTC
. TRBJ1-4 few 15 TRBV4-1 CASTLIFGTNEKLFF TGCGCCAGCACCCTAATATTTGGGACTAATGAAAAACTGTTTTTT
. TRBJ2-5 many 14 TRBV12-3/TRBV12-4 CASSLGESGETQYF TGTGCCAGCAGTTTAGGGGAGAGCGGAGAGACCCAGTACTTC
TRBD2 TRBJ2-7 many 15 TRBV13 CASSHGLAGGFEQYF TGTGCCAGCAGCCACGGACTAGCGGGAGGCTTCGAGCAGTACTTC
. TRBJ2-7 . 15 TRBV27 CASWGPDPSSYEQYF TGTGCCAGCTGGGGACCAGACCCCAGCTCCTACGAGCAGTACTTC
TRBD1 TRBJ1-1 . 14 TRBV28 CASSIGTENTEAFF TGTGCCAGCAGTATTGGGACAGAGAACACTGAAGCTTTCTTT
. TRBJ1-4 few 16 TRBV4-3 CASSQVGAGRNEKLFF TGCGCCAGCAGCCAAGTAGGGGCAGGCAGGAATGAAAAACTGTTTTTT
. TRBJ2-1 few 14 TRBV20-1 CSARDTRGLNEQFF TGCAGTGCTAGAGACACCAGGGGACTCAATGAGCAGTTCTTC
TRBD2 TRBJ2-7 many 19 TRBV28 CASSLFLGGGASGSYEQYF TGTGCCAGCAGTTTATTCCTGGGGGGAGGGGCTAGCGGGAGTTACGAGCAGTACTTC
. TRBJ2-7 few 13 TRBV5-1 CASSLFQPVEQYF TGCGCCAGCAGCTTGTTTCAGCCTGTGGAGCAGTACTTC
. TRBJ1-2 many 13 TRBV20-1 CSANERGAYGYTF TGCAGTGCTAACGAACGCGGAGCCTATGGCTACACCTTC
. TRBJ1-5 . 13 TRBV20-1 CSAIPGQNQPQHF TGCAGTGCTATCCCAGGGCAGAATCAGCCCCAGCATTTT